This T cell receptor (beta chain) was captured by sequencing in a study of blood T cells in healthy people across ages. Study findings and constraints: Donor CMV infection status was unknown, possibly confounding age-related changes in expanded clonotypes.

Concerning this clonotype itself: The antigen remains undetermined.

Alongside a J-beta primer mix, a sample-barcoded 5' primer served in a second PCR lasting about 7 to 12 cycles. TCRdb itself ran the 5' RACE reads through MiXCR, one entry per CDR3 protein. The sample shows about 930,000 distinct CDR3 sequences, about 29% of them seen only once. These records were also assigned to another study, of T cells of mothers and their children. That source adds: Donors were three healthy Caucasian mothers and their six children. Both sample barcodes and 2-4 random nucleotides came from the M1S primer of the second PCR. Every mother produced more than 10 million TCR beta CDR3 reads, whereas every child provided roughly 3 million.

This receptor was identified in a woman in her thirties or forties in good health. The sequencing sample was made of blood.

The CDR3 is CATTSGAGYEQYF. CDR3 in DNA: TGTGCCACGACTAGCGGAGCGGGCTACGAGCAGTACTTC. This rearrangement joins TRBV28 to TRBJ2-7; 9 bases line up with TRBD2. CDR3 length: 13 amino acids. Germline CDR1 reads MDHEN; CDR2 reads SYDVKM. V shed 10 bases, J shed 3 bases, and the junction held 7 bases outside the gene matches.